These T cell receptor beta chains were read from a single sample in a study of response to subunit inactivated influenza vaccine. MiXCR, applied by TCRdb to the RT-PCR reads, yields one record per CDR3 protein. Of 300,000 to 350,000 distinct CDR3 sequences in the sample, about 20% were seen once. The sample in question was PBMCs from blood, obtained approximately 22 months after vaccination. Receptors were obtained from a man between 50 and 75 years old who received an inactivated influenza vaccine. The CDR3 runs from the conserved cysteine through the conserved F or W. Each record gives: J gene, CDR3 length, V gene, CDR3 protein.

TRBJ2-7	15	TRBV4-1	CASSQGQAFSYEQYF
TRBJ2-5	16	TRBV28	CASSLEGGGFQETQYF
TRBJ1-2	15	TRBV10-2	CASSESRVVGYGYTF
TRBJ2-1	14	TRBV28	CASRVAGAYNEQFF
TRBJ1-1	13	TRBV6-6	CASRRYSNTEAFF
TRBJ2-7	15	TRBV15	CATSREGTSSYEQYF
TRBJ1-1	14	TRBV6-5	CASSYFEENTEAFF
TRBJ1-1	13	TRBV9	CASSRMTNTEAFF
TRBJ2-3	14	TRBV14	CASSQQERTDTQYF
TRBJ2-3	18	TRBV7-2	CASSLAGLAGGFSDTQYF
TRBJ1-1	15	TRBV4-3	CASSQDGLQNTEAFF
TRBJ2-3	15	TRBV5-1	CASSLAMSRSDTQYF
TRBJ2-4	14	TRBV6-1	CASTSTGGANIQYF
TRBJ1-4	14	TRBV12-3/TRBV12-4	CASSYRSGREKLFF
TRBJ1-1	15	TRBV7-2	CASSLVRTGMFEAFF
TRBJ2-3	12	TRBV20-1	CSGAGDTDTQYF
TRBJ2-2	14	TRBV10-3	CAISEGLGSGELFF
TRBJ1-4	17	TRBV4-1	CASSQIGQTKTNEKLFF
TRBJ1-3	15	TRBV18	CASSRDSGSGNTIYF
TRBJ1-2	19	TRBV6-5	CASSYFKSFGSQGQGGYTF
TRBJ1-1	14	TRBV9	CASTAGVGGTEAFF
TRBJ1-1	14	TRBV12-3/TRBV12-4	CASTLTGSNTEAFF
TRBJ2-3	15	TRBV19	CASSFGPRGTDTQYF
TRBJ2-6	17	TRBV6-1	CASRTPGQGSGANVLTF
TRBJ2-3	14	TRBV6-1	CASSVGQGADTQYF
TRBJ1-1	13	TRBV29-1	CSIFGTGGTEAFF
TRBJ2-3	18	TRBV4-1	CASSPGLAGGPSTDTQYF
TRBJ2-3	15	TRBV7-2	CASSLWAGVQDTQYF
TRBJ2-5	15	TRBV20-1	CSASQNRVRGETQYF
TRBJ1-5	15	TRBV19	CASSIGTGSNQPQHF
TRBJ1-6	13	TRBV7-9	CASSFPGSSPLHF